Listed here are 20 T cell receptor beta chains from one sample, sequenced in a study of cytomegalovirus exposure and HLA in healthy donors. 60 Vbeta and 13 Jbeta primers were used in PCR. Sequencing used immunoSEQ multiplex PCR; TCRdb keeps in-frame clones, though not all of them. The sample has around 91,000 clones, around 80% seen once. The specimen was PBMCs. The receptors originated from a male donor in good health and CMV-seropositive.

V usage is TRBV7-3 and J usage is TRBJ2-5; D perhaps matches TRBD1 (6 bases). Germline CDR1 is SGHTA and CDR2 is FQGTGA. V was trimmed by 0 bases and J by 7 bases, leaving 15 bases between them. The CDR3 has 15 residues. The CDR3 DNA reads TGTGCCAGCAGCTTAACGTCAGGGGAGTCGGGGACCCAGTACTTC. The encoded protein is CASSLTSGESGTQYF. The variable domain in full, completed from reference TRBV7-3 and TRBJ2-5, reads GAGVSQTPSNKVTEKGKYVELRCDPISGHTALYWYRQSLGQGPEFLIYFQGTGAADDSGLPNDRFFAVRPEGSVSTLKIQRTERGDSAVYLCASSLTSGESGTQYFGPGTRLLVL.

The table lists this clone with a count of one. The rearrangement links TRBV19 to TRBJ1-2; D call uncertain. Germline V lookup: CDR1 LNHDA, CDR2 SQIVND (reference sequence). The CDR3 consists of 13 residues. Trimming removed 6 bases at V and 4 bases at J, with 12 bases between. In nucleotides, the CDR3 is TGTGCCAGTAGGGTGCCGGGTCCCTATGGCTACACCTTC. This gives the protein CASRVPGPYGYTF.

This chain uses TRBV28 with TRBJ2-7; D is possibly TRBD2 (6 bases). The CDR3 covers 16 residues. Trimming removed 8 bases at V and 0 bases at J, with 20 bases between. Germline V gene data show CDR1 as MDHEN and CDR2 as SYDVKM. The CDR3 DNA reads TGTGCCAGCCGTAACCCGGGACTCCCCTTCTCCTACGAGCAGTACTTC. Protein product: CASRNPGLPFSYEQYF.

Remarks on this clone: The sample contains more than one DNA sequence encoding this CDR3. The chain recombines TRBV5-1 with TRBJ1-3; D gene unclear. Germline CDR1 and CDR2: SGHRS and YFSETQ. The CDR3 length is 14 residues. The ends were cut back, 0 bases at V and 4 bases at J, with 8 bases in the middle. CDR3 nucleotides: TGCGCCAGCAGCTTGGCGGGGTACGGAAACACCATATATTTT. Amino acid sequence: CASSLAGYGNTIYF.

The CDR3 is CASSSGTSGYEQYF. The CDR3, as DNA: TGTGCCAGCTCGTCCGGGACTAGCGGCTACGAGCAGTACTTC. This rearrangement joins TRBV18 to TRBJ2-7; 11 nucleotides align to TRBD2. Germline loops: CDR1 KGHSH, CDR2 LQKENI. Trimming took 6 bases from V and 3 from J; bases not matched to a gene: 4. This CDR3 has 14 residues.

V and J are TRBV6-4 and TRBJ2-7; D call uncertain. V was trimmed by 6 bases and J by 7 bases, leaving 10 bases between them. The germline V gene has CDR1 MRHNA and CDR2 SNTAGT. The CDR3 runs 11 residues. In nucleotides, the CDR3 is TGTGCCAGCAGGAGCGAATGGGAGCAGTACTTC. Amino acids: CASRSEWEQYF.

The chain recombines TRBV2 with TRBJ2-5, with 7 bases that match TRBD1. CDR3 length: 13 amino acids. The V segment lost 7 bases and the J segment 7 bases; nucleotides outside the gene matches: 9. Per the germline V gene, CDR1 is SNHLY and CDR2 is FYNNEI. CDR3 nucleotide sequence: TGTGCCAGCAATGGAGGACAGGTCCGGACCCAGTACTTC. It is translated as CASNGGQVRTQYF.

The chain links TRBV6-1 to TRBJ1-3; D not resolved. The V and J ends lost 4 bases and 6 bases respectively, with 13 bases between them. There are 14 residues in the CDR3. Germline V gene sequence: CDR1 MNHNS, CDR2 SASEGT. The CDR3 protein is CASSAPGSLNTIYF. CDR3 DNA: TGTGCCAGCAGTGCCCCCGGGTCCTTAAACACCATATATTTT.

The chain links TRBV6-1 to TRBJ1-5, with TRBD1 matching 9 bases. Looked up from germline, CDR1 is MNHNS and CDR2 is SASEGT. Trimming at V came to 7 bases and at J to 4 bases, leaving 5 bases not matched to a gene. The CDR3 is 14 residues long. CDR3 in amino acids: CASKRTGENQPQHF. The CDR3 region has the DNA TGTGCCAGCAAAAGGACAGGGGAGAATCAGCCCCAGCATTTT.

This chain joins TRBV6-1 and TRBJ1-5; maybe TRBD1 (6 bases). V was trimmed by 3 bases and J by 8 bases, leaving 14 bases between them. This CDR3 has 14 amino acids. CDR1 is MNHNS and CDR2 is SASEGT in the germline V gene. This CDR3 reads CASSDTGPREPQHF. Here the CDR3 DNA reads TGTGCCAGCAGTGACACAGGGCCAAGGGAGCCCCAGCATTTT.

This clone showed up just a few times. This rearrangement joins TRBV30 to TRBJ1-1; D ambiguous. The germline V gene has CDR1 GTSNPN and CDR2 SVGIG (reference sequence). The CDR3 extends over 12 amino acids. Trimming stripped 0 bases from V and 6 bases from J, with 8 bases between. CDR3 in DNA: TGTGCCTGGAGTGTACATGAGGCTGAAGCTTTCTTT. Translated: CAWSVHEAEAFF.

The chain links TRBV19 to TRBJ2-5; a possible D gene is TRBD2 (6 bases). This CDR3 is 15 amino acids long. Trimming stripped 3 bases from V and 9 bases from J, with 20 bases between. CDR1 is LNHDA, CDR2 SQIVND, per germline (reference sequence). This chain's CDR3 is CASSINRDSLAAQYF. DNA of the CDR3: TGTGCCAGTAGTATTAACCGGGACTCGCTGGCGGCCCAGTACTTC.

On this clone itself: One end of the junction is discordant with germline, which a read error may explain. The chain recombines TRBV7-9 with TRBJ1-1, with D possibly matching TRBD1 (5 bases). This CDR3 is built from 14 residues. The germline gives CDR1 SEHNR, CDR2 FQNEAQ (reference sequence). The CDR3 DNA reads as TGTTCCAGCAGCACGGGGGTAGGGAACACTGAAGCTTTCTTT. Amino acid sequence: CSSSTGVGNTEAFF.

The V call is TRBV15, the J call TRBJ1-2; unclear D gene. Germline CDR1 reads LNHNV; CDR2 reads YYDKDF (reference sequence). Trimming pared 5 bases from V and 7 bases from J, leaving 20 bases between. The CDR3 is 15 amino acids. The CDR3, as DNA: TGTGCCACCAGCCCCAACTGGAGGGAGTTCACTGGCTACACCTTC. Protein product: CATSPNWREFTGYTF.

V gene TRBV7-2 combines with J gene TRBJ1-5; D is perhaps TRBD1 (6 bases). V lost 1 base to trimming and J lost 5 bases, with 24 bases between them. Germline V lookup: CDR1 SGHTA, CDR2 FQGNSA. This CDR3 region has 19 residues. CDR3 residues: CASSLGGWGRLRIDQPQHF. The CDR3 DNA sequence: TGTGCCAGCAGCTTAGGAGGGTGGGGGCGACTACGGATCGATCAGCCCCAGCATTTT.

The chain carries TRBV27 and TRBJ2-7; 11 nucleotides align to TRBD2. The CDR3 loop spans 16 amino acids. CDR1 and CDR2 from the germline V gene are MNHEY and SMNVEV (reference sequence). The V and J ends lost 5 bases and 4 bases, in that order; junction bases with no gene match: 10. The CDR3 loop reads CASSPLAGGLPYEQYF. The CDR3 DNA follows: TGTGCCAGCAGTCCCTTAGCGGGAGGGCTCCCTTACGAGCAGTACTTC.

V gene TRBV5-4 combines with J gene TRBJ1-2, with TRBD1 as a possible D gene (5 bases). With 1 base removed from V and 1 base from J, the gap between germline ends came to 11 bases. This CDR3 has 15 amino acids. From germline, CDR1 is SGHNT and CDR2 YYREEE (reference sequence). Here the CDR3 reads CASSLLKDNNYGYTF. The CDR3 nucleotides are TGTGCCAGCAGCTTGTTGAAGGACAATAACTATGGCTACACCTTC.

This clone has just one count. The rearrangement uses TRBV5-6 and TRBJ1-4, with D possibly TRBD1 on 5 matching bases. Germline values: CDR1 SGHDT, CDR2 YYEEEE. The CDR3 is made up of 15 amino acids. The V and J ends lost 4 bases and 5 bases respectively, with 15 bases between them. CDR3 DNA: TGTGCCAGCAGCGGGGGGGGTAGGACGAATGAAAAACTGTTTTTT. It yields the protein CASSGGGRTNEKLFF.

This chain uses TRBV6-1 with TRBJ1-2; D gene uncertain. The CDR3 covers 15 residues. Trimming removed 2 bases at V and 4 bases at J, with 14 bases between. Germline V gene sequence: CDR1 MNHNS, CDR2 SASEGT. CDR3 bases: TGTGCCAGCAGTGAACAGGCTCAGGTACCCTATGGCTACACCTTC. Translating it yields CASSEQAQVPYGYTF.

The chain recombines TRBV2 with TRBJ1-1, with 7 bases lining up with TRBD1. V dropped 6 bases and J dropped 3; count of bases not matched to a gene: 1. The germline V gene has CDR1 SNHLY and CDR2 FYNNEI. The CDR3 is 12 residues long. The CDR3 is CASSDRDTEAFF. As DNA, the CDR3 is TGTGCCAGCAGCGACAGGGACACTGAAGCTTTCTTT.